This T cell receptor beta chain emerged from a study of PD-1 blockade in mismatch repair-deficient tumors. Whole-study context: Enrolled about 2013-2017, patients had progressing, pretreated mismatch repair-deficient cancers of over nine types. General study points: Tumor-resident clones, often absent from pretreatment blood, expanded after pembrolizumab and then contracted.

Details on this clone: Its specificity is not known.

The V gene lost 5 bases and the J gene lost 3 bases, with 8 bases spanning the gap. The CDR3 sequence is 11 residues long. The V gene's germline CDR1 is DFQATT and CDR2 SNEGSKA (reference sequence). PCR or immunohistochemistry showed mismatch repair deficiency in every enrolled patient. TCRs were sequenced from a few patients responding to pembrolizumab. The assay was immunoSEQ multiplex PCR, and TCRdb's table has in-frame clones only and misses some. The sample includes about 38,000 clones, 70% to 80% of them seen just once. The rearrangement uses TRBV20-1 and TRBJ2-7; D not resolved. This receptor was taken from an adult with mismatch repair-deficient cancer. The sequencing used peripheral blood, collected 4 weeks after starting pembrolizumab. The CDR3 loop is CSAESSYEQYF. The CDR3 region has the DNA TGCAGTGCTGAATCTAGCTACGAGCAGTACTTC.